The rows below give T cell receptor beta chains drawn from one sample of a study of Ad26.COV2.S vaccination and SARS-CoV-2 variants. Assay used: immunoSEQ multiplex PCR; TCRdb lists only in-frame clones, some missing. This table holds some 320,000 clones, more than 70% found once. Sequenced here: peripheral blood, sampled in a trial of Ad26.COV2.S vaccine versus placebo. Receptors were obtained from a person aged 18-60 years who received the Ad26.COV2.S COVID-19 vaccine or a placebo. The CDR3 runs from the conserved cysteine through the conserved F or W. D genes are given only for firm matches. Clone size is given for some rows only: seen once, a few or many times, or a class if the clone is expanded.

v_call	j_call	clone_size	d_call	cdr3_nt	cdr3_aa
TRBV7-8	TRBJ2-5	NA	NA	TGTGCCAGCAGCTTAAGGAGTTCTATTGATGGGACCCAGTACTTC	CASSLRSSIDGTQYF
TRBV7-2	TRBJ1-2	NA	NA	TGTGCCAGCAGCCCCGCCTTGACGGGCACCTTCTATGGCTACACCTTC	CASSPALTGTFYGYTF
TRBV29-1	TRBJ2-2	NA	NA	TGCAGCGTTGGACAGGGAGGGGTCGGGGAGCTGTTTTTT	CSVGQGGVGELFF
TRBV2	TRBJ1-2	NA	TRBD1	TGTGCCAGCACTAAAACGGACAGGGGGCTACCCTATGGCTACACCTTC	CASTKTDRGLPYGYTF
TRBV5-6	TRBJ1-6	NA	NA	TGTGCCAGCAGCTCCGGGCGAAGTAATTCACCCCTCCACTTT	CASSSGRSNSPLHF
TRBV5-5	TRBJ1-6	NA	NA	TGTGCCAGCAGCCTCCGGGGCTATAATTCACCCCTCCACTTT	CASSLRGYNSPLHF
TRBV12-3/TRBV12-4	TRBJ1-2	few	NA	TGTGCCAGCAGTCCAGGGGTTATCTATGGCTACACCTTC	CASSPGVIYGYTF
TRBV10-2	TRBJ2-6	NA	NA	TGCGCCAGCAGTGCCCCGTCTGGGGCCAACGTCCTGACTTTC	CASSAPSGANVLTF
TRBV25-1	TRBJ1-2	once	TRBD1	TGTGCCAGCAGTTCTTCAACACCGGGACAGGGACTCTATGGCTACACCTTC	CASSSSTPGQGLYGYTF
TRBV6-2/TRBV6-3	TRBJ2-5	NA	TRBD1	TGTGCCAGCAGTTTCCTTGGGGGGACAGGGGAGGAAGAGACCCAGTACTTC	CASSFLGGTGEEETQYF
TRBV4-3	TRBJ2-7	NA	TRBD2	TGCGCCAGCAGCCAAGATCGGGAGATAGCGGGGGGCTTCCCCTACGAGCAGTACTTC	CASSQDREIAGGFPYEQYF